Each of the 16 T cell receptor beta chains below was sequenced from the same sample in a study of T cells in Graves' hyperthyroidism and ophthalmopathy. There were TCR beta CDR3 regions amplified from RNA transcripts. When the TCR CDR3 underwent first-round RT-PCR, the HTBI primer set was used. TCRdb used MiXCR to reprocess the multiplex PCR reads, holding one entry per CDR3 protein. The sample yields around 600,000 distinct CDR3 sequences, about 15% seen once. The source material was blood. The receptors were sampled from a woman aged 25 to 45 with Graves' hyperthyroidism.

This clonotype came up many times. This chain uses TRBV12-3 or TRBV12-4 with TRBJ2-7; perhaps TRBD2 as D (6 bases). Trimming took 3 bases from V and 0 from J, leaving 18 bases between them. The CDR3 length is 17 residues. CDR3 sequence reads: CASSFFFGTGDSYEQYF. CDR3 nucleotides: TGTGCCAGCAGTTTCTTTTTCGGGACTGGAGACTCCTACGAGCAGTACTTC.

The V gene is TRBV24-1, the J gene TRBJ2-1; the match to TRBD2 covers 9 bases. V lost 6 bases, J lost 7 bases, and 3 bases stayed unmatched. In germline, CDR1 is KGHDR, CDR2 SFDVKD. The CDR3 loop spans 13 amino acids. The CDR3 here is CATSLAGRNEQFF. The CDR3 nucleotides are TGTGCCACCAGTCTAGCGGGAAGGAATGAGCAGTTCTTC.

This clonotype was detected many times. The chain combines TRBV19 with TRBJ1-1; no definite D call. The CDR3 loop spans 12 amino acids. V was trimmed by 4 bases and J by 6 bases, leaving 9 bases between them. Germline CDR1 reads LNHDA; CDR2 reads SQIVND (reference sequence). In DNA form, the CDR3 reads TGTGCCAGTAGTAAAGCCTCAGCTGAAGCTTTCTTT. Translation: CASSKASAEAFF.

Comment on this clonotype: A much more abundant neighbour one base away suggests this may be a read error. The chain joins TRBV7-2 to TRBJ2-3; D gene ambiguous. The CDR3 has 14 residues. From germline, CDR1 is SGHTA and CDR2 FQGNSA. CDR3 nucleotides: TGTGTCAGCAGTCGACCGGCGCTCACAGATACGCAGTATTTT. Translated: CVSSRPALTDTQYF.

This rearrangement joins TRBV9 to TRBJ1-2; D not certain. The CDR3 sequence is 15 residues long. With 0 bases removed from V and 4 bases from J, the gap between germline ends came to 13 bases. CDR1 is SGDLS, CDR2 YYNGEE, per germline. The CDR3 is CASSVVEGRSYGYTF. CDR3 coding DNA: TGTGCCAGCAGCGTAGTTGAAGGTCGGAGCTATGGCTACACCTTC.

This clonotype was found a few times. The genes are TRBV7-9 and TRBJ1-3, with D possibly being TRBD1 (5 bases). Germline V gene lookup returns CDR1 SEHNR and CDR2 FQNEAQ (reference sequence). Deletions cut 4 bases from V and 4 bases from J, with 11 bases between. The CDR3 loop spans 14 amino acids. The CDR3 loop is CASSWGRLGNTIYF. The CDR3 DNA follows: TGTGCCAGCAGCTGGGGGAGACTCGGAAACACCATATATTTT.

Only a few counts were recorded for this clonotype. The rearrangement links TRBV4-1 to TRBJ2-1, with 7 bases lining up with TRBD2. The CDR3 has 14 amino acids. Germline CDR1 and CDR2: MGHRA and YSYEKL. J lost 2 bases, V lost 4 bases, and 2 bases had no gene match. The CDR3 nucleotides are TGCGCCAGCAGCCCAGCGGGAACCTACAATGAGCAGTTCTTC. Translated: CASSPAGTYNEQFF.

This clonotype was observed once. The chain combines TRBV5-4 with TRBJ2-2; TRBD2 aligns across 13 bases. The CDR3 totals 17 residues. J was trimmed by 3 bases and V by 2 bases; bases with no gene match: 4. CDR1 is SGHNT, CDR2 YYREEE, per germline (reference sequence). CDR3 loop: CASSLLAGGPDTGELFF. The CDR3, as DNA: TGTGCCAGCAGCTTACTAGCGGGAGGGCCCGACACCGGGGAGCTGTTTTTT. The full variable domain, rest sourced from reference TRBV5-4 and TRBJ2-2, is ETGVTQSPTHLIKTRGQQVTLRCSSQSGHNTVSWYQQALGQGPQFIFQYYREEENGRGNFPPRFSGLQFPNYSSELNVNALELDDSALYLCASSLLAGGPDTGELFFGEGSRLTVL.

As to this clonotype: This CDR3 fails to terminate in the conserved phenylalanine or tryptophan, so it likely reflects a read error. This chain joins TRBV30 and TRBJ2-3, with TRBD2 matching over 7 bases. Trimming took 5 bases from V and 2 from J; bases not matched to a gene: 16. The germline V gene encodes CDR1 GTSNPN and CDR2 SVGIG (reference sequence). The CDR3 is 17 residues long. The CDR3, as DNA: TGTGCCTGGGCCGGCGGGGGAGGACTTTTGCACACAGATACGCAGTATTCT. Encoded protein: CAWAGGGGLLHTDTQYS.

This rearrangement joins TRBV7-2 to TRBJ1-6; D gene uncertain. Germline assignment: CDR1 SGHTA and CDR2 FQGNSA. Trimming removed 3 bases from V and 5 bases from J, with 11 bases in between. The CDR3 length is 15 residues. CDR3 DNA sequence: TGTGCCAGCAGCTTCCCCATAGGGAATAATTCACCCCTCCACTTT. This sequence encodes CASSFPIGNNSPLHF.

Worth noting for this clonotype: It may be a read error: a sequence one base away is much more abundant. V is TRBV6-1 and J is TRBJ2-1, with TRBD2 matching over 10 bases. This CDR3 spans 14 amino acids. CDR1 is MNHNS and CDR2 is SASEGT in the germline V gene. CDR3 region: CASSSSGSTSERFF. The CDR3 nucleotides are TGTGCCAGCTCATCTAGCGGGAGTACTAGTGAGCGGTTCTTC.

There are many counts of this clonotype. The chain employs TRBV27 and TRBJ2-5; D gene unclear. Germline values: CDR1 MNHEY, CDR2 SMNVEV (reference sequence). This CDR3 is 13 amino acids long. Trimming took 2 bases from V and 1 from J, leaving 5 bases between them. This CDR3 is CASSLSSQETQYF. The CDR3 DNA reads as TGTGCCAGCAGTTTAAGTTCCCAAGAGACCCAGTACTTC.

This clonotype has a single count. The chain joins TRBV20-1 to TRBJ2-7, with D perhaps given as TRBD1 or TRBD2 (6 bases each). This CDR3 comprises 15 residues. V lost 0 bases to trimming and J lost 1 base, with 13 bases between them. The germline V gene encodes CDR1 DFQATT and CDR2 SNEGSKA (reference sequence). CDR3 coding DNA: TGCAGTGCTAGAGATGGAGGGGGGCTATCCTACGAGCAGTACTTC. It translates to CSARDGGGLSYEQYF.

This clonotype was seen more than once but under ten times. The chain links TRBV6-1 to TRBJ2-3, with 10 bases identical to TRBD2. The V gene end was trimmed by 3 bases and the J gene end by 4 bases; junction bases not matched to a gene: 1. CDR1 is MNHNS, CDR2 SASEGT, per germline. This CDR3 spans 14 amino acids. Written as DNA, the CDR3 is TGTGCCAGCAGTGATAGCGGGAGGTCAGATACGCAGTATTTT. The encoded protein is CASSDSGRSDTQYF.

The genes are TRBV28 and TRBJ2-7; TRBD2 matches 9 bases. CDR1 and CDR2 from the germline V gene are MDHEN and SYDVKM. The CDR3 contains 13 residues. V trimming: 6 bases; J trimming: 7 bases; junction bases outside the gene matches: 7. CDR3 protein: CASSRGLAREQYF. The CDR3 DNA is TGTGCCAGCAGCCGCGGACTAGCGAGAGAGCAGTACTTC.

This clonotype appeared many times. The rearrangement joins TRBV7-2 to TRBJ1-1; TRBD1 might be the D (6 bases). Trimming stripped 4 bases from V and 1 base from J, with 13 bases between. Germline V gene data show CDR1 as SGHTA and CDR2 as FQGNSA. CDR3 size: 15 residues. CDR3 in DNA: TGTGCCAGCAGCTCGGGGGCATATCAGAACACTGAAGCTTTCTTT. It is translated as CASSSGAYQNTEAFF.